One and the same sample provided the 13 T cell receptor beta chains below, sequenced in a study of OX40 agonist ivuxolimab in advanced cancers. Repertoires were generated with immunoSEQ multiplex PCR, while TCRdb's copy carries only in-frame clones and drops some. In the table there are about 52,000 clones, about nine tenths of which are singletons. The sequencing used CD4+ or CD8+ T cells sorted from blood, collected in a trial of the OX40 agonist ivuxolimab. These TCRs come from an adult with an advanced solid tumor such as melanoma, head and neck, liver or kidney cancer.

The chain combines TRBV5-6 with TRBJ2-7; the D gene is possibly TRBD1 (6 bases). V was cut by 0 bases and J by 3 bases, with 10 bases left in between. The CDR3 totals 14 residues. Germline V lookup: CDR1 SGHDT, CDR2 YYEEEE. CDR3 amino acids: CASSLGQANYEQYF. The CDR3 DNA sequence: TGTGCCAGCAGCTTGGGACAGGCGAACTACGAGCAGTACTTC.

The count of this clone is one. The rearrangement uses TRBV7-2 and TRBJ2-7, with 7 bases aligning to TRBD1. J lost 3 bases, V lost 6 bases, and 5 bases had no gene match. Germline V gene sequence: CDR1 SGHTA, CDR2 FQGNSA. The CDR3 runs to 13 residues. The CDR3 DNA sequence: TGTGCCAGCAGTCGACAGGGTGACTACGAGCAGTACTTC. Translating it yields CASSRQGDYEQYF.

The J gene is TRBJ1-2, the V gene TRBV6-1, with D perhaps TRBD1 (5 bases). This CDR3 comprises 15 residues. Germline V gene lookup returns CDR1 MNHNS and CDR2 SASEGT. With 5 bases removed from V and 4 bases from J, the gap between germline ends came to 17 bases. This chain's CDR3 is CASSPRDFLVYGYTF. CDR3 DNA: TGTGCCAGCAGTCCCCGGGACTTCCTAGTCTATGGCTACACCTTC.

This chain joins TRBV10-3 and TRBJ2-5; TRBD2 might be the D (6 bases). The CDR3 totals 17 residues. Germline lookup yields CDR1 ENHRY and CDR2 SYGVKD. Trimming left V 10 bases short and J 1 base short, with 25 bases between. CDR3 in DNA: TGTGCCACACTAGAAGAGTACGGGGGAGTTATCCAAGAGACCCAGTACTTC. This translates into CATLEEYGGVIQETQYF.

V is TRBV11-2 and J is TRBJ2-7, with D possibly matching TRBD2 (6 bases). CDR1 SGHAT and CDR2 FQNNGV come from the germline V gene. CDR3 size: 16 residues. V was shortened by 5 bases and J by 2 bases, with 19 bases between the two germline ends. The CDR3 bases are TGTGCCAGCAGCGCGGGACGGGGTCTCCCCCCCTACGAGCAGTACTTC. Protein: CASSAGRGLPPYEQYF. The full variable domain, with the rest looked up from reference TRBV11-2 and TRBJ2-7, is EAGVAQSPRYKIIEKRQSVAFWCNPISGHATLYWYQQILGQGPKLLIQFQNNGVVDDSQLPKDRFSAERLKGVDSTLKIQPAKLEDSAVYLCASSAGRGLPPYEQYFGPGTRLTVT.

The chain has TRBV4-1 and TRBJ1-4, with a tentative D call TRBD1 (6 bases). The CDR3 has 19 residues. Looked up from germline, CDR1 is MGHRA and CDR2 is YSYEKL. Trimming cost V 3 bases and J 3 bases, with 23 bases left between them. This chain's CDR3 is CASSHPSAEGVMANEKLFF. The CDR3 nucleotides are TGCGCCAGCAGCCATCCCTCGGCAGAGGGGGTGATGGCTAATGAAAAACTGTTTTTT.

This chain joins TRBV5-1 and TRBJ1-3; 10 bases match TRBD1. Germline V gene lookup returns CDR1 SGHRS and CDR2 YFSETQ. CDR3 length: 16 residues. V dropped 4 bases and J dropped 0; count of bases not matched to a gene: 4. The CDR3 bases are TGCGCCAGCAGCGGGGGACAGGGGACCTCTGGAAACACCATATATTTT. Translated: CASSGGQGTSGNTIYF. The full variable domain, in which reference TRBV5-1 and TRBJ1-3 provide the parts outside the CDR3, is KAGVTQTPRYLIKTRGQQVTLSCSPISGHRSVSWYQQTPGQGLQFLFEYFSETQRNKGNFPGRFSGRQFSNSRSEMNVSTLELGDSALYLCASSGGQGTSGNTIYFGEGSWLTVV.

V and J are TRBV6-5 and TRBJ2-7; D gene ambiguous. Trimming took off 0 bases at V and 2 bases at J, with 11 bases between the two ends. This CDR3 has 15 residues. Germline lookup yields CDR1 MNHEY and CDR2 SVGAGI. CDR3 in DNA: TGTGCCAGCAGTTACTCGGAAGAGGCCCCCTACGAGCAGTACTTC. Translated: CASSYSEEAPYEQYF.

This chain connects TRBV4-1 to TRBJ1-2, with 9 bases lining up with TRBD1. The CDR3 totals 15 residues. The junction had 5 bases not matched to a gene; V was cut back by 4 bases and J by 2 bases. Per germline, CDR1 MGHRA and CDR2 YSYEKL. The CDR3 here is CASSLNRGHNYGYTF. CDR3 sequence (DNA): TGCGCCAGCAGCCTCAACAGGGGGCACAACTATGGCTACACCTTC.

The rearrangement joins TRBV30 to TRBJ2-7; D not resolved. This CDR3 has 12 amino acids. Deletions cut 1 base from V and 5 bases from J, with 9 bases between. CDR1 is GTSNPN, CDR2 SVGIG, per germline (reference sequence). The CDR3 sequence: CAWSDLQDEQYF. CDR3 DNA sequence: TGTGCCTGGAGTGACCTTCAGGACGAGCAGTACTTC.

The rearrangement links TRBV9 to TRBJ1-3; D remains ambiguous. Trimming stripped 3 bases from V and 0 bases from J, with 7 bases between. Per germline, CDR1 SGDLS and CDR2 YYNGEE. The CDR3 runs to 14 residues. In DNA, the CDR3 is TGTGCCAGCAGCGCCGGGAGCTCTGGAAACACCATATATTTT. It codes for CASSAGSSGNTIYF.

This chain uses TRBV7-9 with TRBJ1-2, with 7 bases fitting TRBD1. Unmatched junction bases numbered 12, after V lost 1 base and J lost 4 bases. CDR1 and CDR2 from the germline V gene are SEHNR and FQNEAQ (reference sequence). The CDR3 covers 17 residues. The CDR3 sequence is CASSLGGGQRVSYGYTF. The CDR3 DNA follows: TGTGCCAGCAGCTTAGGAGGGGGACAGCGAGTGAGCTATGGCTACACCTTC. Together with reference TRBV7-9 and TRBJ1-2, the CDR3 gives the full variable domain: DTGVSQNPRHKITKRGQNVTFRCDPISEHNRLYWYRQTLGQGPEFLTYFQNEAQLEKSRLLSDRFSAERPKGSFSTLEIQRTEQGDSAMYLCASSLGGGQRVSYGYTFGSGTRLTVV.

This chain uses TRBV19 with TRBJ1-1, with 7 bases identical to TRBD1. The germline CDR1 and CDR2 sequences are LNHDA and SQIVND (reference sequence). Trimming took 9 bases from V and 6 from J; bases not matched to a gene: 25. The CDR3 has 18 amino acids. Here the CDR3 reads CASPTGQSTLTPTAEAFF. The DNA of the CDR3 is TGTGCCAGCCCTACGGGACAGTCCACCCTCACCCCCACTGCTGAAGCTTTCTTT.